These 23 T cell receptor beta chains were sequenced from one sample in a study of T-cell reconstitution after alpha-beta-depleted transplantation in children. Unique molecular identifiers featured in how the TCRbeta library was prepared. TCRdb analysed the PCR reads with MiXCR anew, one entry per CDR3 protein. Of some 450,000 distinct CDR3 sequences listed, roughly 43% are singletons. This sample comprised PBMCs, obtained before TCRalphabeta/CD19-depleted stem cell transplant. These receptors were obtained from a girl aged 2-10 years with aplastic anemia, due to receive a stem cell transplant.

The chain couples TRBV29-1 to TRBJ2-1; TRBD1 matches at 7 bases. The V and J ends lost 3 bases and 7 bases, in that order; junction bases with no gene match: 6. Germline V gene sequence: CDR1 SQVTM, CDR2 ANQGSEA. This CDR3 spans 13 amino acids. This chain's CDR3 is CSVDRDRNNEQFF. CDR3 nucleotide sequence: TGCAGCGTTGATAGGGACAGAAATAATGAGCAGTTCTTC.

J is TRBJ1-1 and V is TRBV30; 8 positions match TRBD1. The CDR3 length is 15 residues. Germline CDR1 and CDR2: GTSNPN and SVGIG (reference sequence). V lost 2 bases and J lost 10; bases outside the gene matches: 15. This CDR3 is CAWSSPWTGRWGAFF. The CDR3 DNA follows: TGTGCCTGGAGTTCCCCATGGACAGGGCGATGGGGAGCTTTCTTT.

The chain is built from TRBV29-1 and TRBJ2-7, with D maybe TRBD2 (6 bases). CDR1 SQVTM and CDR2 ANQGSEA come from the germline V gene. V lost 5 bases, J lost 4 bases, and 12 bases lay in between. This CDR3 is built from 12 residues. The CDR3 protein is CSVRESGYEQYF. CDR3 nucleotide sequence: TGCAGCGTTCGGGAGTCGGGATACGAGCAGTACTTC.

This clonotype was detected only a few times. The V call is TRBV15, the J call TRBJ1-1; no clear D gene. The CDR3 spans 15 residues. The germline gives CDR1 LNHNV, CDR2 YYDKDF (reference sequence). V dropped 6 bases and J dropped 4 bases, with 18 bases sitting between them. The chain's CDR3 is CATRREAGYSTEAFF. CDR3 nucleotides: TGTGCCACCAGGAGGGAGGCGGGCTACAGCACTGAAGCTTTCTTT.

This clonotype showed up just a few times. The chain is built from TRBV12-3 or TRBV12-4 and TRBJ2-7; unclear D gene. The ends were cut back, 3 bases at V and 2 bases at J, with 5 bases in the middle. The CDR3 length is 12 residues. The DNA for the CDR3 is TGTGCCAGCAGTTTTAGAACCTACGAGCAGTACTTC. Amino acids: CASSFRTYEQYF.

The CDR3 loop reads CASSQVDRGTGANVLTF. In DNA form, the CDR3 reads TGCGCCAGCAGCCAAGTCGACAGGGGGACTGGGGCCAACGTCCTGACTTTC. This sequence joins TRBV4-1 and TRBJ2-6; 9 positions match TRBD1. The junction had 3 bases not matched to a gene; V was cut back by 1 base and J by 2 bases. The CDR3 runs 17 residues. Germline CDR1 reads MGHRA; CDR2 reads YSYEKL.

The gene calls are TRBV10-3 and TRBJ2-3, with 10 bases lining up with TRBD1. The germline V gene has CDR1 ENHRY and CDR2 SYGVKD. This CDR3 spans 15 amino acids. V shed 4 bases and J 4 bases; nucleotides not matched to a gene: 5. The CDR3 spells CAISVGQGVADTQYF. The CDR3 nucleotides read TGTGCCATCAGTGTCGGACAGGGGGTGGCAGATACGCAGTATTTT.

CDR3 region: CSARVGQGGYGYTF. DNA for the CDR3: TGCAGTGCGAGGGTGGGTCAGGGTGGCTATGGCTACACCTTC. V usage is TRBV20-1 and J usage is TRBJ1-2, with a possible D match to TRBD1 (5 bases). V gave up 6 bases and J gave up 4 bases, with 18 bases separating them. CDR1 is DFQATT, CDR2 SNEGSKA, per germline (reference sequence). The CDR3 contains 14 residues.

The CDR3 is CASSLTRSTREQYF. DNA for the CDR3: TGTGCCAGCAGTTTGACCCGTTCTACGAGAGAGCAGTACTTC. This chain joins TRBV12-3 or TRBV12-4 and TRBJ2-7; D is uncertain. The ends were cut back, 3 bases at V and 7 bases at J, with 16 bases in the middle. The CDR3 extends over 14 amino acids.

The chain employs TRBV11-3 and TRBJ2-2, with 9 bases identical to TRBD1. The CDR3 contains 15 residues. In germline, CDR1 is SGHNT, CDR2 YENEEA. V was clipped by 3 bases and J by 7 bases; unmatched bases: 6. The CDR3 region is CASSLGTGLDGELFF. DNA of the CDR3: TGTGCCAGCAGCTTGGGGACAGGGCTAGACGGGGAGCTGTTTTTT. Combining the CDR3 with reference TRBV11-3 and TRBJ2-2 gives the whole variable domain EAGVVQSPRYKIIEKKQPVAFWCNPISGHNTLYWYLQNLGQGPELLIRYENEEAVDDSQLPKDRFSAERLKGVDSTLKIQPAELGDSAVYLCASSLGTGLDGELFFGEGSRLTVL.

The rearrangement links TRBV20-1 to TRBJ2-7; a weak D match, TRBD1 (6 bases). From germline, CDR1 is DFQATT and CDR2 SNEGSKA (reference sequence). The V end was cut by 6 bases, the J end by 2 bases, with 17 bases between. The CDR3 loop spans 14 amino acids. The CDR3 DNA reads as TGCAGTGCCGAGACCCAGGACAGCCCCTACGAGCAGTACTTC. It translates to CSAETQDSPYEQYF.

This clonotype showed up many times. CDR3 nucleotide sequence: TGCGCCAGCAGCTCGGCGGGGGCGGCCAACTATGGCTACACCTTC. The encoded protein is CASSSAGAANYGYTF. The J gene is TRBJ1-2, the V gene TRBV5-1; perhaps TRBD1 as D (6 bases). This CDR3 spans 15 amino acids. Between the trimmed V and J ends, which lost 3 bases and 2 bases, there was a span of 14 bases. The germline V gene has CDR1 SGHRS and CDR2 YFSETQ.

Remarks on this clonotype: The CDR3 ends on some other residue instead of the conserved phenylalanine or tryptophan, so this is likely a read error. The DNA is left out, because the CDR3 cannot be placed on it with certainty; the CDR3 is given as TCRdb lists it. The rearrangement joins TRBV20-1 to TRBJ1-1; TRBD1 is the table's D call, not checked against the DNA. The CDR3 contains 10 residues when both ends are counted. The germline gives CDR1 DFQATT, CDR2 SNEGSKA (reference sequence). CDR3 sequence: CSARGDRGPV.

This clonotype was seen many times. The CDR3 region has the DNA TGCAGCCTCTTGGGGGGTCTATCACTGCCCTACAATGAGCAGTTCTTC. The encoded protein is CSLLGGLSLPYNEQFF. The V gene is TRBV29-1, the J gene TRBJ2-1; TRBD2 might be the D (6 bases). This CDR3 has 16 amino acids. Trimming removed 8 bases from V and 2 bases from J, with 22 bases in between. The germline gives CDR1 SQVTM, CDR2 ANQGSEA.

This clonotype appeared a few times. V gene TRBV7-9 combines with J gene TRBJ2-1; 9 bases are a match to TRBD2. Trimming took 4 bases from V and 7 from J; bases not matched to a gene: 8. This CDR3 spans 15 amino acids. Germline V gene sequence: CDR1 SEHNR, CDR2 FQNEAQ (reference sequence). The CDR3 sequence is CASSSTSGGGNEQFF. The CDR3 DNA reads as TGTGCCAGCAGCTCGACTAGCGGCGGGGGTAATGAGCAGTTCTTC.

This rearrangement joins TRBV6-5 to TRBJ2-7, with TRBD2 identical over 7 bases. Trimming at V came to 0 bases and at J to 2 bases, leaving 7 bases not matched to a gene. This CDR3 spans 16 amino acids. Germline lookup yields CDR1 MNHEY and CDR2 SVGAGI. CDR3 amino acids: CASSYSAREYPYEQYF. CDR3 bases: TGTGCCAGCAGTTACTCGGCGCGGGAGTACCCCTACGAGCAGTACTTC.

The chain employs TRBV5-1 and TRBJ2-3; D may be TRBD1 (6 bases). The CDR3 runs to 13 residues. Between the trimmed V and J ends, which lost 5 bases and 6 bases, there was a span of 13 bases. CDR1 SGHRS and CDR2 YFSETQ come from the germline V gene. CDR3 in amino acids: CASSYRELDTQYF. CDR3 nucleotides: TGCGCCAGCAGTTACAGGGAATTGGATACGCAGTATTTT. Filled out from reference TRBV5-1 and TRBJ2-3, the complete variable domain reads KAGVTQTPRYLIKTRGQQVTLSCSPISGHRSVSWYQQTPGQGLQFLFEYFSETQRNKGNFPGRFSGRQFSNSRSEMNVSTLELGDSALYLCASSYRELDTQYFGPGTRLTVL.

This clonotype was seen a few times. This rearrangement joins TRBV27 to TRBJ1-1; D call uncertain. Germline V gene sequence: CDR1 MNHEY, CDR2 SMNVEV (reference sequence). CDR3 size: 13 residues. Trimming left V 4 bases short and J 2 bases short, with 8 bases between. CDR3 sequence: CASSSRANTEAFF. DNA of the CDR3: TGTGCCAGCAGTTCCCGGGCTAACACTGAAGCTTTCTTT.

The V call is TRBV20-1, the J call TRBJ1-5; D is unclear. Germline loops: CDR1 DFQATT, CDR2 SNEGSKA (reference sequence). V lost 3 bases, J lost 2 bases, and 17 bases lay in between. The CDR3 loop spans 16 amino acids. The CDR3 coding sequence is TGCAGTGCTAGGCGCTCCCGGCCCGGGGGCAATCAGCCCCAGCATTTT. Its protein is CSARRSRPGGNQPQHF.

The rearrangement links TRBV5-1 to TRBJ2-6; D ambiguous. The CDR3 loop spans 17 amino acids. Trimming removed 4 bases from V and 0 bases from J, with 14 bases in between. CDR1 and CDR2 (germline): SGHRS, YFSETQ. The CDR3 loop reads CASSPAWSPSGANVLTF. As DNA, the CDR3 is TGCGCCAGCAGCCCCGCATGGTCGCCCTCTGGGGCCAACGTCCTGACTTTC.

Ten or more counts support this clonotype. This rearrangement joins TRBV7-2 to TRBJ2-3, with a possible D match to TRBD2 (6 bases). This CDR3 contains 14 residues. The germline V and J ends were trimmed by 4 bases and 3 bases, with 11 bases remaining between them. Germline CDR1 SGHTA, CDR2 FQGNSA. CDR3 bases: TGTGCCAGCAGCTCACTGACTAGGACAGATACGCAGTATTTT. The encoded protein is CASSSLTRTDTQYF.

The chain couples TRBV9 to TRBJ2-2; weak D call: TRBD2 (5 bases). The CDR3 is 13 amino acids. V lost 10 bases and J lost 5, with 15 bases in between. Per the germline V gene, CDR1 is SGDLS and CDR2 is YYNGEE. CDR3 residues: CAASGGRTGELFF. The CDR3 bases are TGTGCCGCCTCCGGAGGTAGGACCGGGGAGCTGTTTTTT.

J is TRBJ2-3 and V is TRBV18; 8 bases line up with TRBD1. This CDR3 contains 14 residues. Germline assignment: CDR1 KGHSH and CDR2 LQKENI. V gave up 6 bases and J gave up 7 bases; unmatched junction bases: 9. CDR3: CASSSGTGGNTQYF. DNA of the CDR3: TGTGCCAGCTCCTCCGGGACAGGCGGGAATACGCAGTATTTT.